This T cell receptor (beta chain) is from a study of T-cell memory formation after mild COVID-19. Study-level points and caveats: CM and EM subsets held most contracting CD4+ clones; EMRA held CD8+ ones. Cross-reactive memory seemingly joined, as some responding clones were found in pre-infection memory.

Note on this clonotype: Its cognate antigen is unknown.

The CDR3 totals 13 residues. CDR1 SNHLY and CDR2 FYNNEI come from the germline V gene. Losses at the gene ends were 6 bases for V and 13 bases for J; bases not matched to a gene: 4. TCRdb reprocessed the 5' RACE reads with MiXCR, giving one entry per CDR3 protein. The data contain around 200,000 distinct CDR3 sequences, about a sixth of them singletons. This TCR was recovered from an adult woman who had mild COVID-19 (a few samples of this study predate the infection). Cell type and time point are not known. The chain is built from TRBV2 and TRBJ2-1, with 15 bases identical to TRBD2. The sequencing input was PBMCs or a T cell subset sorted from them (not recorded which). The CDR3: CASRRTSGGVQFF. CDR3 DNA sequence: TGTGCCAGCAGGAGGACTAGCGGGGGGGTTCAGTTCTTC.